This entry describes one T cell receptor beta chain. Generated by immunoSEQ multiplex PCR, the TCRdb table keeps only in-frame clones and is missing some. The profile covers about 80,000 clones, with about 91% appearing a single time and 2% to 3% taken by the ten largest. The CDR3 totals 17 residues. Germline lookup yields CDR1 PRHDT and CDR2 FYEKMQ (reference sequence). Trimming at V came to 4 bases and at J to 7 bases, leaving 11 bases not matched to a gene. These data belong to a study of T cell changes during pregnancy in multiple sclerosis. This specimen was peripheral blood, taken before pregnancy. This chain links TRBV13 with TRBJ2-1, with 12 positions matching TRBD2. The clonotype was recovered from a female donor with multiple sclerosis, enrolled in a pregnancy study. CDR3 amino acids: CASSSQRLAGEGNEQFF. CDR3 nucleotide sequence: TGTGCCAGCAGCTCACAGCGACTAGCGGGAGAGGGGAATGAGCAGTTCTTC. The full variable domain, with the rest looked up from reference TRBV13 and TRBJ2-1, is AAGVIQSPRHLIKEKRETATLKCYPIPRHDTVYWYQQGPGQDPQFLISFYEKMQSDKGSIPDRFSAQQFSDYHSELNMSSLELGDSALYFCASSSQRLAGEGNEQFFGPGTRLTVL.